The following is a T cell receptor beta chain sequence with its context. What it binds is not known. This CDR3 spans 19 amino acids. Germline assignment: CDR1 MNHEY and CDR2 SVGEGT. The entry originates in a study of CXCR3-negative and CXCR3-positive naive CD8 T cells. The study's findings and limits: Hydrophobicity was higher for TRB CDR3s found in CXCR3-positive naive cells than in CXCR3-negative naive cells. Diversity was high in both naive subsets and much lower in memory cells.

UMI-labeled 5' RACE yielded the TRB cDNA libraries. TCRdb reprocessed the 5' RACE reads and keeps a single row for each CDR3 protein, giving no DNA. In all, the sample yields 75,000 to 90,000 distinct CDR3 sequences. The chain employs TRBV6-2 or TRBV6-3 and TRBJ2-1; the TCRdb D gene call, TRBD1, has no DNA to confirm it. The source material was naive CXCR3+ CD8+ T cells from blood. As for subset: CD45RO-CCR7+CD27+CD95- naive CD8+ T cells expressing CXCR3 (TNR3+). The source is a human donor in good health. Some clones in this sample may be carry-over from other donors' samples. This chain's CDR3 is CASSYDLAGAVGSYNEQFF.